Presented here are 12 T cell receptor beta chains from one specimen sequenced in a study of cytomegalovirus exposure and HLA in healthy donors. Amplification used 60 Vbeta primers and 13 Jbeta primers. The protocol was immunoSEQ multiplex PCR, while the TCRdb copy is restricted to in-frame clones and leaves out a portion. The data hold 80,000 or so clones, with under 80% observed a single time. The sample taken for sequencing was PBMCs. Receptors originate from a man between 60 and 75 years old in good health and CMV-seropositive.

This clone appeared once. The rearrangement uses TRBV4-3 and TRBJ1-5; 7 nucleotides agree with TRBD1. The CDR3 spans 16 residues. Germline trimming cut 0 bases from V and 6 bases from J; bases unmatched to any gene: 8. The germline CDR1 and CDR2 sequences are LGHNA and YSLEER. The CDR3 region has the DNA TGCGCCAGCAGCCAAGAACTTGCAGGGGGGTTTCAGCCCCAGCATTTT. It codes for CASSQELAGGFQPQHF.

This clone was counted once. CDR3 loop: CASSLRGQVSEAFF. The CDR3 DNA reads as TGTGCCAGCAGCCTAAGGGGACAGGTCTCTGAAGCTTTCTTT. This chain joins TRBV7-6 and TRBJ1-1, with TRBD1 identical over 8 bases. CDR3 length: 14 amino acids. J gave up 6 bases and V 5 bases, and 8 bases lay outside the gene matches. Germline assignment: CDR1 SGHVS and CDR2 FNYEAQ.

The V gene is TRBV28, the J gene TRBJ1-2; the match to TRBD1 covers 8 bases. CDR3 length: 13 amino acids. After removal of 6 bases from V and 10 bases from J, the junction contained 10 bases not matched to a gene. The germline V gene encodes CDR1 MDHEN and CDR2 SYDVKM. CDR3 in amino acids: CASSSGQGGDYTF. The CDR3 region has the DNA TGTGCCAGCAGCTCCGGACAGGGAGGGGACTACACCTTC.

The chain couples TRBV19 to TRBJ1-2, with 10 bases matching TRBD1. Germline loops: CDR1 LNHDA, CDR2 SQIVND (reference sequence). The CDR3 is made up of 14 amino acids. J gave up 10 bases and V 5 bases, and 10 bases lay outside the gene matches. The CDR3 DNA is TGTGCCAGTAGTTCGACAGGGGGCGGACGCCCCTACACCTTC. Its protein is CASSSTGGGRPYTF. The full variable domain, with the rest looked up from reference TRBV19 and TRBJ1-2, is DGGITQSPKYLFRKEGQNVTLSCEQNLNHDAMYWYRQDPGQGLRLIYYSQIVNDFQKGDIAEGYSVSREKKESFPLTVTSAQKNPTAFYLCASSSTGGGRPYTFGSGTRLTVV.

This rearrangement joins TRBV30 to TRBJ2-7; TRBD1 agrees at 7 bases. This CDR3 region has 12 residues. V lost 7 bases, J lost 1 base, and 4 bases stayed unmatched. Germline V CDR1 and CDR2: GTSNPN, SVGIG (reference sequence). CDR3 nucleotides: TGTGCCTTCAAGGGACAGTCCTACGAGCAGTACTTC. It translates to CAFKGQSYEQYF.

The chain uses TRBV6-1 and TRBJ1-1; possibly TRBD1 for D (6 bases). Trimming stripped 5 bases from V and 6 bases from J, with 7 bases between. The CDR3 contains 11 residues. Germline V CDR1 and CDR2: MNHNS, SASEGT. The CDR3 region is CASSYRAEAFF. The CDR3 DNA is TGTGCCAGCAGTTACAGGGCTGAAGCTTTCTTT.

This chain connects TRBV27 to TRBJ2-1; 9 bases match TRBD2. From germline, CDR1 is MNHEY and CDR2 SMNVEV (reference sequence). This CDR3 has 13 amino acids. The trim removed 7 bases at V and 7 bases at J, leaving 5 bases unmatched. CDR3 DNA sequence: TGTGCCAGCACTAGGCTAGCGGGGAATGAGCAGTTCTTC. It codes for CASTRLAGNEQFF.

This CDR3 reads CSVRWGGTEAFF. The CDR3, as DNA: TGCAGCGTACGGTGGGGGGGCACTGAAGCTTTCTTT. The gene calls are TRBV29-1 and TRBJ1-1; tentative D call: TRBD1 (5 bases). CDR1 and CDR2 from the germline V gene are SQVTM and ANQGSEA. The CDR3 has 12 amino acids. Trimming pared 6 bases from V and 4 bases from J, leaving 12 bases between.

The chain employs TRBV9 and TRBJ2-7, with 9 bases lining up with TRBD1. The junction had 7 bases not matched to a gene; V was cut back by 3 bases and J by 3 bases. The CDR3 spans 15 residues. Germline V gene data show CDR1 as SGDLS and CDR2 as YYNGEE. The CDR3 loop is CASSGEDRGGYEQYF. The CDR3 coding sequence is TGTGCCAGCAGCGGAGAGGACAGGGGAGGCTACGAGCAGTACTTC.

The chain recombines TRBV5-4 with TRBJ2-7; 9 nucleotides agree with TRBD1. The J segment lost 6 bases and the V segment lost 2 bases, leaving 12 bases of the junction unmatched. The CDR3 sequence is 16 residues long. CDR1 and CDR2 from the germline V gene are SGHNT and YYREEE (reference sequence). The CDR3 here is CASSLGGGQGYGEQYF. CDR3 DNA: TGTGCCAGCAGCTTAGGCGGGGGACAGGGTTACGGCGAGCAGTACTTC. Full variable domain (rest looked up from reference TRBV5-4 and TRBJ2-7): ETGVTQSPTHLIKTRGQQVTLRCSSQSGHNTVSWYQQALGQGPQFIFQYYREEENGRGNFPPRFSGLQFPNYSSELNVNALELDDSALYLCASSLGGGQGYGEQYFGPGTRLTVT.

Within the sample, this clone is medium-sized. This chain uses TRBV6-5 with TRBJ1-1; possible D gene TRBD1, 5 bases. This CDR3 spans 12 amino acids. The V gene's germline CDR1 is MNHEY and CDR2 SVGAGI. V was clipped by 6 bases and J by 2 bases, with 7 bases between them. The CDR3 DNA sequence: TGTGCCAGCAGCGGGGGAAACACTGAAGCTTTCTTT. As protein: CASSGGNTEAFF.

This chain joins TRBV9 and TRBJ1-2; 9 nucleotides align to TRBD1. This CDR3 region has 17 residues. J was trimmed by 3 bases and V by 0 bases; bases with no gene match: 9. Germline V gives CDR1 SGDLS, CDR2 YYNGEE. The CDR3 coding sequence is TGTGCCAGCAGCGTAGGTAATCCGGGACAGGGACACTATGGCTACACCTTC. This codes for CASSVGNPGQGHYGYTF.